This passage covers 26 T cell receptor beta chains from one sample sequenced in a study of shared T cell receptors in the human thymus. Repertoires were generated with immunoSEQ multiplex PCR, while TCRdb's copy carries only in-frame clones and drops some. This table holds 720,000 or so clones, 70% to 90% found once. The same sample was also used in a study of human thymus T cells.

Source material: thymocytes. The receptors derive from a girl under three years old with a congenital heart defect.

This chain joins TRBV4-1 and TRBJ1-1, with 7 positions matching TRBD1. J was trimmed by 7 bases and V by 3 bases; bases with no gene match: 14. Germline V gene sequence: CDR1 MGHRA, CDR2 YSYEKL. The CDR3 runs to 16 residues. This CDR3 reads CASSQTPRQGMGEAFF. CDR3 bases: TGCGCCAGCAGCCAGACCCCCCGACAGGGTATGGGTGAAGCTTTCTTT.

The chain is built from TRBV27 and TRBJ1-2; 7 bases agree with TRBD1. This CDR3 contains 15 residues. Germline CDR1 MNHEY, CDR2 SMNVEV (reference sequence). V lost 5 bases to trimming and J lost 0 bases; unmatched junction nucleotides: 6. The CDR3 spells CASSPTGDANYGYTF. The CDR3 nucleotides read TGTGCCAGCAGTCCTACAGGGGACGCTAACTATGGCTACACCTTC.

The V gene is TRBV14, the J gene TRBJ1-1; no clear D gene. Germline values: CDR1 SGHDN, CDR2 FVKESK. The CDR3 has 12 amino acids. Trimming removed 0 bases from V and 11 bases from J, with 10 bases in between. The CDR3 is CASSQDMGDAFF. The CDR3 coding sequence is TGTGCCAGCAGCCAAGATATGGGCGACGCTTTCTTT.

Only one count was recorded for this clone. This chain connects TRBV11-1 to TRBJ2-7; D gene ambiguous. The CDR3 sequence is 16 residues long. V gave up 5 bases and J gave up 3 bases, with 20 bases separating them. Per germline, CDR1 SGHAT and CDR2 FQDESV (reference sequence). CDR3 loop: CASSEFQNRSSYEQYF. In nucleotides, the CDR3 is TGTGCCAGCAGCGAATTTCAAAACCGCTCGAGCTACGAGCAGTACTTC.

The V call is TRBV5-1, the J call TRBJ1-1; 11 nucleotides agree with TRBD1. Germline V gives CDR1 SGHRS, CDR2 YFSETQ. Trimming cost V 6 bases and J 11 bases; bases outside gene matches: 21. CDR3 length: 17 amino acids. Here the CDR3 DNA reads TGCGCCAGCACCACAGGGGCAACCGGGACAGGGGGGCGGGTGGCTTTCTTT. It translates to CASTTGATGTGGRVAFF.

This chain connects TRBV18 to TRBJ2-2; D remains unclear. The CDR3 sequence is 13 residues long. CDR1 KGHSH and CDR2 LQKENI come from the germline V gene. The V end lost 1 base, the J end lost 4 bases, and 4 bases lay between the germline ends. The chain's CDR3 is CASSPLSTGELFF. The CDR3 DNA sequence: TGTGCCAGCTCACCACTCTCCACCGGGGAGCTGTTTTTT.

The V call is TRBV19, the J call TRBJ1-5; D gene unclear. The CDR3 covers 14 residues. Germline CDR1 and CDR2: LNHDA and SQIVND (reference sequence). V was cut by 5 bases and J by 0 bases, with 8 bases left in between. CDR3 residues: CASSPSYSNQPQHF. In nucleotides, the CDR3 is TGTGCCAGTAGTCCTAGTTATAGCAATCAGCCCCAGCATTTT.

The chain has TRBV29-1 and TRBJ2-7; 9 bases fit TRBD1. V trimming: 2 bases; J trimming: 5 bases; junction bases outside the gene matches: 13. Germline V gene data show CDR1 as SQVTM and CDR2 as ANQGSEA. The CDR3 is made up of 16 amino acids. CDR3 region: CSVETLRQGDSHEQYF. CDR3 coding DNA: TGCAGCGTTGAAACCTTAAGACAGGGGGACAGCCACGAGCAGTACTTC.

The J gene is TRBJ2-7, the V gene TRBV28; 7 bases are a match to TRBD1. The CDR3 is made up of 15 amino acids. Germline CDR1 MDHEN, CDR2 SYDVKM. The J segment lost 4 bases and the V segment lost 5 bases, leaving 11 bases of the junction unmatched. Written as DNA, the CDR3 is TGTGCCAGCAGTCCCTACAGGGGATCCAATTACGAGCAGTACTTC. As protein: CASSPYRGSNYEQYF.

This clone was found once. The rearrangement uses TRBV6-5 and TRBJ2-7; D possibly corresponds to TRBD1 (6 bases). This CDR3 has 15 residues. Germline loops: CDR1 MNHEY, CDR2 SVGAGI. V was shortened by 6 bases and J by 2 bases, with 17 bases between the two germline ends. This CDR3 is CASRDAGTKAYEQYF. The DNA of the CDR3 is TGTGCCAGCAGAGACGCCGGGACAAAAGCCTACGAGCAGTACTTC.

The rearrangement links TRBV27 to TRBJ1-2; D is possibly TRBD1 (6 bases). The CDR3 extends over 12 amino acids. Germline CDR1 and CDR2: MNHEY and SMNVEV (reference sequence). V was trimmed by 7 bases and J by 7 bases, leaving 13 bases between them. The CDR3 is CASTGQFGGYTF. In DNA form, the CDR3 reads TGTGCCAGCACCGGACAGTTCGGTGGCTACACCTTC.

The chain uses TRBV4-1 and TRBJ1-3; possible D gene TRBD1, 6 bases. CDR1 MGHRA and CDR2 YSYEKL come from the germline V gene. The V end was cut by 0 bases, the J end by 2 bases, with 14 bases between. This CDR3 has 17 amino acids. CDR3 sequence: CASSQDRGGTAGNTIYF. The CDR3, as DNA: TGCGCCAGCAGCCAAGACCGAGGGGGAACGGCTGGAAACACCATATATTTT.

The chain recombines TRBV27 with TRBJ2-2; 9 bases map to TRBD2. Trimming at V came to 7 bases and at J to 3 bases, leaving 6 bases not matched to a gene. Germline V lookup: CDR1 MNHEY, CDR2 SMNVEV (reference sequence). The CDR3 contains 15 residues. CDR3 residues: CASKFLAGYTGELFF. CDR3 nucleotides: TGTGCCAGCAAGTTTCTAGCGGGGTACACCGGGGAGCTGTTTTTT.

The chain combines TRBV11-2 with TRBJ2-5; possible D gene TRBD2, 5 bases. Trimming cost V 3 bases and J 1 base, with 9 bases left between them. This CDR3 comprises 14 residues. Per the germline V gene, CDR1 is SGHAT and CDR2 is FQNNGV. DNA for the CDR3: TGTGCCAGCAGCTTGGGCGGGTTCCAAGAGACCCAGTACTTC. This gives the protein CASSLGGFQETQYF.

V is TRBV6-1 and J is TRBJ2-2; D not certain. V lost 5 bases to trimming and J lost 0 bases, with 10 bases between them. Germline CDR1 is MNHNS and CDR2 is SASEGT. CDR3 length: 15 amino acids. The CDR3 nucleotides are TGTGCCAGCAGTACATCACCTCCGAACACCGGGGAGCTGTTTTTT. Translating gives CASSTSPPNTGELFF.

This chain connects TRBV5-1 to TRBJ1-2; D is perhaps TRBD1 (5 bases). Germline V gene sequence: CDR1 SGHRS, CDR2 YFSETQ. The CDR3 has 12 amino acids. The V end lost 4 bases, the J end lost 5 bases, and 9 bases lay between the germline ends. This CDR3 is CASSADTYGYTF. CDR3 coding DNA: TGCGCCAGCAGCGCGGACACATATGGCTACACCTTC.

The CDR3 sequence: CASIAGEGRGDNEQFF. In DNA, the CDR3 is TGTGCCAGCATAGCGGGGGAGGGTCGAGGTGACAATGAGCAGTTCTTC. The chain employs TRBV19 and TRBJ2-1; TRBD2 matches at 9 bases. Germline V lookup: CDR1 LNHDA, CDR2 SQIVND (reference sequence). V trimming: 9 bases; J trimming: 5 bases; junction bases outside the gene matches: 14. The CDR3 runs to 16 residues.

In its sample, this clone was seen once. The V and J genes are TRBV28 and TRBJ1-5, with 12 bases that match TRBD1. The CDR3 runs to 20 residues. Germline CDR1 and CDR2: MDHEN and SYDVKM. Trimming took 3 bases from V and 7 from J; bases not matched to a gene: 19. For the CDR3, the DNA is TGTGCCAGCAGTTTCCTCTACCGGGACAGGGGGCCGGTGGTGAGGCAGCCCCAGCATTTT. Translation gives CASSFLYRDRGPVVRQPQHF. Using reference TRBV28 and TRBJ1-5 for the parts outside the CDR3, the full variable domain is DVKVTQSSRYLVKRTGEKVFLECVQDMDHENMFWYRQDPGLGLRLIYFSYDVKMKEKGDIPEGYSVSREKKERFSLILESASTNQTSMYLCASSFLYRDRGPVVRQPQHFGDGTRLSIL.

V is TRBV2 and J is TRBJ2-4, with TRBD1 matching over 7 bases. There are 17 residues in the CDR3. V shed 1 base and J 5 bases; nucleotides not matched to a gene: 11. Germline loops: CDR1 SNHLY, CDR2 FYNNEI. The chain's CDR3 is CASSEGGPRGLQNIQYF. For the CDR3, the DNA is TGTGCCAGCAGTGAAGGGGGCCCGAGGGGGCTCCAAAACATTCAGTACTTC.

This clone was counted a single time. This chain links TRBV5-6 with TRBJ2-6, with 8 bases lining up with TRBD1. The V segment lost 1 base and the J segment 4 bases; nucleotides outside the gene matches: 10. The CDR3 runs 18 residues. Germline V gene data show CDR1 as SGHDT and CDR2 as YYEEEE. The CDR3 DNA reads TGTGCCAGCAGCTTGCCCCGCGGCAGGGGGCAGGGGGCCAACGTCCTGACTTTC. Amino acids: CASSLPRGRGQGANVLTF.

The chain uses TRBV7-6 and TRBJ2-3; 8 nucleotides match TRBD2. V lost 8 bases to trimming and J lost 5 bases; unmatched junction nucleotides: 12. CDR1 is SGHVS, CDR2 FNYEAQ, per germline. The CDR3 has 15 amino acids. DNA of the CDR3: TGTGCCAGCGGAACGGGGACTAGTGGCGTAGATACGCAGTATTTT. Its protein is CASGTGTSGVDTQYF.

The V and J genes are TRBV2 and TRBJ1-2, with no clear D. V was clipped by 4 bases and J by 1 base, with 13 bases between them. The CDR3 runs to 15 residues. Germline CDR1 is SNHLY and CDR2 is FYNNEI. The DNA of the CDR3 is TGTGCCAGCAGTGGATTCCGGGTCTATAACTATGGCTACACCTTC. Translating gives CASSGFRVYNYGYTF.

CDR3 loop: CASSPSYPGQGMNNQPQHF. The CDR3 nucleotides are TGTGCCAGCAGTCCCAGCTATCCGGGACAGGGGATGAACAATCAGCCCCAGCATTTT. The V gene is TRBV27, the J gene TRBJ1-5; TRBD1 aligns across 10 bases. Germline CDR1 and CDR2: MNHEY and SMNVEV (reference sequence). This CDR3 comprises 19 residues. The trim removed 5 bases at V and 3 bases at J, leaving 16 bases unmatched.

This clone has a handful of counts. The chain combines TRBV19 with TRBJ2-2; tentative D call: TRBD2 (5 bases). CDR3 size: 16 residues. The V end lost 3 bases, the J end lost 6 bases, and 17 bases lay between the germline ends. Germline V gene sequence: CDR1 LNHDA, CDR2 SQIVND (reference sequence). CDR3 in DNA: TGTGCCAGTAGTATGGGGTGGGAAGAGGAGGCCGGGGAGCTGTTTTTT. Residues: CASSMGWEEEAGELFF.

The chain combines TRBV7-6 with TRBJ2-7; 8 bases are a match to TRBD1. Germline assignment: CDR1 SGHVS and CDR2 FNYEAQ. This CDR3 has 16 residues. Trimming removed 5 bases from V and 4 bases from J; junction bases left unmatched: 13. This CDR3 reads CASSPGTGGGGYEQYF. In DNA, the CDR3 is TGTGCCAGCAGCCCGGGAACAGGGGGTGGGGGGTACGAGCAGTACTTC.

The rearrangement joins TRBV27 to TRBJ2-5; a possible D gene is TRBD2 (7 bases). CDR1 and CDR2 (germline): MNHEY, SMNVEV (reference sequence). Trimming left V 2 bases short and J 2 bases short, with 12 bases between. The CDR3 has 15 residues. CDR3 DNA: TGTGCCAGCAGTTTAGGGGGAGGGGGACAAGAGACCCAGTACTTC. It is translated as CASSLGGGGQETQYF.